One sample yielded the 25 T cell receptor beta chains listed below, sequenced in a study of OX40 agonist ivuxolimab in advanced cancers. The protocol was immunoSEQ multiplex PCR, while the TCRdb copy is restricted to in-frame clones and leaves out a portion. The sample has around 53,000 clones, about 93% seen once; the top ten hold around 19%. Sequences were derived from CD4+ or CD8+ T cells sorted from blood, sampled in a trial of the OX40 agonist ivuxolimab. These TCRs come from an adult with an advanced solid tumor such as melanoma, head and neck, liver or kidney cancer.

V gene TRBV2 combines with J gene TRBJ2-1; 9 nucleotides align to TRBD1. There are 15 residues in the CDR3. Unmatched junction bases numbered 7, after V lost 1 base and J lost 9 bases. Germline values: CDR1 SNHLY, CDR2 FYNNEI. CDR3 nucleotide sequence: TGTGCCAGCAGTGAAGGGACAGGGGTCCACCCTGAGCAGTTCTTC. Protein sequence: CASSEGTGVHPEQFF.

This chain connects TRBV28 to TRBJ2-1, with 11 bases identical to TRBD2. Germline lookup yields CDR1 MDHEN and CDR2 SYDVKM. After removal of 6 bases from V and 4 bases from J, the junction contained 20 bases not matched to a gene. The CDR3 runs to 20 residues. The CDR3 bases are TGTGCCAGCAGAAGAACGGGACTAGCGGAGGAGAAGGGCATATACAATGAGCAGTTCTTC. The encoded protein is CASRRTGLAEEKGIYNEQFF.

The chain is built from TRBV15 and TRBJ2-1; 9 bases are shared with TRBD2. The CDR3 has 14 residues. Germline CDR1 is LNHNV and CDR2 is YYDKDF (reference sequence). Trimming cost V 5 bases and J 5 bases; bases outside gene matches: 4. In DNA, the CDR3 is TGTGCCACCAGCCCGGCTAGCGGGAACAATGAGCAGTTCTTC. Its translation is CATSPASGNNEQFF.

V gene TRBV9 combines with J gene TRBJ1-1, with TRBD1 identical over 8 bases. The CDR3 has 16 residues. Germline CDR1 SGDLS, CDR2 YYNGEE. Germline trimming cut 2 bases from V and 8 bases from J; bases unmatched to any gene: 14. As DNA, the CDR3 is TGTGCCAGCAGCGTCTCCCCCGACAGGGGCGGCGTCGAAGCTTTCTTT. As protein: CASSVSPDRGGVEAFF.

The chain recombines TRBV2 with TRBJ1-5, with 9 bases fitting TRBD1. V was clipped by 7 bases and J by 5 bases; unmatched bases: 12. Germline values: CDR1 SNHLY, CDR2 FYNNEI. The CDR3 totals 16 residues. The CDR3: CASTRGVGQGDQPQHF. DNA for the CDR3: TGTGCCAGCACCCGAGGGGTGGGACAGGGCGATCAGCCCCAGCATTTT.

V usage is TRBV11-2 and J usage is TRBJ2-1; D uncertain. The CDR3 is 12 residues long. V lost 8 bases to trimming and J lost 7 bases, with 12 bases between them. Looked up from germline, CDR1 is SGHAT and CDR2 is FQNNGV. The CDR3 region has the DNA TGTGCCAGCTCCTCTAGAACGAATGAGCAGTTCTTC. Translation gives CASSSRTNEQFF.

The J gene is TRBJ2-3, the V gene TRBV4-3; D might be TRBD2 (6 bases). The V gene's germline CDR1 is LGHNA and CDR2 YSLEER. Trimming removed 4 bases from V and 6 bases from J, with 17 bases in between. This CDR3 is built from 15 residues. This CDR3 reads CASSLRWGERDTQYF. The CDR3 DNA is TGCGCCAGCAGCCTCCGGTGGGGGGAAAGGGATACGCAGTATTTT.

This clone was picked up a small number of times. The chain carries TRBV9 and TRBJ2-1; weak D call: TRBD2 (5 bases). The germline V and J ends were trimmed by 5 bases and 12 bases, with 15 bases remaining between them. The CDR3 extends over 12 amino acids. In germline, CDR1 is SGDLS, CDR2 YYNGEE. CDR3 in DNA: TGTGCCAGCAGTGAGGAGGACGGGCCGCAGTTCTTC. Encoded protein: CASSEEDGPQFF.

The chain is built from TRBV27 and TRBJ2-3; D possibly uses TRBD1 or TRBD2 (5 bases each). Per the germline V gene, CDR1 is MNHEY and CDR2 is SMNVEV (reference sequence). The CDR3 length is 16 residues. Trimming removed 4 bases at V and 6 bases at J, with 20 bases between. The CDR3 region has the DNA TGTGCCAGCAGTTGGGGCCTGTCGGGATTCCGGGATACGCAGTATTTT. Its protein product is CASSWGLSGFRDTQYF.

Here the CDR3 DNA reads TGTGCCAGCAGCCCTCGCGGGGTAGCGGGTGAGCAGTTCTTC. As protein: CASSPRGVAGEQFF. The gene calls are TRBV7-2 and TRBJ2-1, with 7 bases that match TRBD2. The CDR3 is made up of 14 amino acids. In germline, CDR1 is SGHTA, CDR2 FQGNSA. V gave up 5 bases and J gave up 9 bases; unmatched junction bases: 10.

The chain has TRBV25-1 and TRBJ2-5, with D perhaps matching TRBD2 (7 bases). The CDR3 is 16 amino acids. Germline V gene data show CDR1 as MGHDK and CDR2 as SYGVNS. The germline V and J ends were trimmed by 0 bases and 5 bases, with 16 bases remaining between them. This chain's CDR3 is CASSEYGPEGGETQYF. CDR3 in DNA: TGTGCCAGCAGTGAATACGGCCCTGAGGGGGGGGAGACCCAGTACTTC.

The gene calls are TRBV6-5 and TRBJ1-2; the D gene is possibly TRBD1 (5 bases). The V gene's germline CDR1 is MNHEY and CDR2 SVGAGI. Trimming removed 0 bases at V and 3 bases at J, with 8 bases between. CDR3 length: 14 amino acids. Written as DNA, the CDR3 is TGTGCCAGCAGTTACTCCCAGGGTGACTATGGCTACACCTTC. Its translation: CASSYSQGDYGYTF.

This sequence joins TRBV5-8 and TRBJ1-5; maybe TRBD1 (5 bases). CDR3 length: 14 amino acids. Germline V lookup: CDR1 SGHTS, CDR2 YDEGEE. Deletions cut 2 bases from V and 8 bases from J, with 14 bases between. The CDR3 loop reads CASSFPGSMKPQHF. CDR3 DNA sequence: TGTGCCAGCAGCTTCCCAGGGAGTATGAAGCCCCAGCATTTT.

This clone was found once. The chain joins TRBV4-3 to TRBJ2-1, with TRBD2 matching 8 bases. The CDR3 is 15 amino acids. The ends lost 0 bases at V and 5 bases at J; junction bases unmatched: 3. The germline V gene encodes CDR1 LGHNA and CDR2 YSLEER. CDR3 protein: CASSQDRLANNEQFF. In DNA form, the CDR3 reads TGCGCCAGCAGCCAAGATCGACTAGCGAACAATGAGCAGTTCTTC.

This chain joins TRBV5-1 and TRBJ2-7; possibly TRBD1 or TRBD2 for D (5 bases each). Deletions cut 0 bases from V and 10 bases from J, with 20 bases between. There are 15 residues in the CDR3. The germline V gene has CDR1 SGHRS and CDR2 YFSETQ. The CDR3 DNA is TGCGCCAGCAGCTTGGCCCGGGGCACGCAACAACTTCAGTACTTC. It codes for CASSLARGTQQLQYF. The complete variable domain, with remaining parts taken from reference TRBV5-1 and TRBJ2-7, reads KAGVTQTPRYLIKTRGQQVTLSCSPISGHRSVSWYQQTPGQGLQFLFEYFSETQRNKGNFPGRFSGRQFSNSRSEMNVSTLELGDSALYLCASSLARGTQQLQYFGPGTRLTVT.

The rearrangement joins TRBV15 to TRBJ2-1; 14 nucleotides line up with TRBD2. Germline trimming cut 6 bases from V and 7 bases from J; bases unmatched to any gene: 11. The CDR3 runs 17 residues. Per the germline V gene, CDR1 is LNHNV and CDR2 is YYDKDF (reference sequence). The CDR3 DNA is TGTGCCACCAGGTTATCCGGGACTAGCGGGAGTGGGAATGAGCAGTTCTTC. Protein: CATRLSGTSGSGNEQFF.

The genes are TRBV4-3 and TRBJ1-1; possibly TRBD1 for D (5 bases). V was clipped by 0 bases and J by 4 bases, with 12 bases between them. Per the germline V gene, CDR1 is LGHNA and CDR2 is YSLEER. This CDR3 is built from 15 residues. The chain's CDR3 is CASSQEWGLSTEAFF. DNA for the CDR3: TGCGCCAGCAGCCAAGAGTGGGGGTTGAGCACTGAAGCTTTCTTT.

V and J are TRBV10-3 and TRBJ2-1, with 9 nucleotides matching TRBD2. Unmatched junction bases numbered 7, after V lost 3 bases and J lost 7 bases. Germline V CDR1 and CDR2: ENHRY, SYGVKD. The CDR3 contains 15 residues. The CDR3 DNA follows: TGTGCCATCAGTGAAGTTTGGCGGGAGGGAAATGAGCAGTTCTTC. It yields the protein CAISEVWREGNEQFF.

The V gene is TRBV4-3, the J gene TRBJ2-5; 7 positions agree with TRBD2. In germline, CDR1 is LGHNA, CDR2 YSLEER. The CDR3 spans 16 residues. V lost 2 bases, J lost 5 bases, and 11 bases stayed unmatched. CDR3 DNA sequence: TGCGCCAGCAGCCAAATTTTTAGCGGGCCGGGGGAGACCCAGTACTTC. Translated, it gives CASSQIFSGPGETQYF.

This clone occurred a few times. The J gene is TRBJ2-2, the V gene TRBV6-5; tentative D call: TRBD2 (5 bases). V was clipped by 0 bases and J by 3 bases, with 5 bases between them. The CDR3 runs to 14 residues. Germline V lookup: CDR1 MNHEY, CDR2 SVGAGI. As DNA, the CDR3 is TGTGCCAGCAGTTACTCTAGCGACACCGGGGAGCTGTTTTTT. Encoded protein: CASSYSSDTGELFF.

In this sample, this clone turned up once. The chain is built from TRBV7-9 and TRBJ2-7, with TRBD1 matching 7 bases. The germline gives CDR1 SEHNR, CDR2 FQNEAQ (reference sequence). Trimming took 1 base from V and 4 from J; bases not matched to a gene: 4. The CDR3 loop spans 14 amino acids. CDR3 coding DNA: TGTGCCAGCAGCTTAGGGACAGGCTCTTACGAGCAGTACTTC. Protein sequence: CASSLGTGSYEQYF.

This rearrangement joins TRBV5-1 to TRBJ2-5, with D unresolved. TRBJ2-7 matches the DNA end more closely, so the J call is doubtful. Germline CDR1 SGHRS, CDR2 YFSETQ. The CDR3 loop spans 11 amino acids. The CDR3 is CASSLGYEQYF. Written as DNA, the CDR3 is TGCGCCAGCAGCTTGGGTTACGAGCAGTACTTC.

V gene TRBV5-5 combines with J gene TRBJ2-7, with 11 bases identical to TRBD1. Trimming removed 2 bases from V and 4 bases from J; junction bases left unmatched: 5. CDR3 length: 15 residues. CDR1 SGHKS and CDR2 YYEKEE come from the germline V gene (reference sequence). The CDR3 protein is CASSFRTGGGYEQYF. The CDR3 coding sequence is TGTGCCAGCAGCTTCCGGACAGGGGGCGGGTACGAGCAGTACTTC.

The gene calls are TRBV29-1 and TRBJ2-1; D unclear. Trimming took off 8 bases at V and 1 base at J, with 12 bases between the two ends. Germline V CDR1 and CDR2: SQVTM, ANQGSEA. The CDR3 contains 13 residues. The CDR3 loop is CSLRDGSYNEQFF. CDR3 in DNA: TGCAGCCTACGTGACGGGTCCTACAATGAGCAGTTCTTC.

The chain links TRBV4-3 to TRBJ2-3, with TRBD2 matching over 10 bases. Germline V gene data show CDR1 as LGHNA and CDR2 as YSLEER. The CDR3 consists of 17 residues. V shed 4 bases, J shed 5 bases, and the junction held 12 bases outside the gene matches. CDR3 sequence reads: CASSLLWLAGAEDTQYF. The CDR3 nucleotides are TGCGCCAGCAGCCTCCTGTGGCTAGCGGGAGCCGAAGATACGCAGTATTTT.